The rows below give T cell receptor beta chains drawn from one sample of a study of blood T cell repertoires in COVID-19. Sequencing was performed with immunoSEQ multiplex PCR; in TCRdb, only in-frame clones are kept and a portion is missing. This sample has some 160,000 clones, with roughly three quarters found just once. Source material: peripheral blood. These receptor sequences come from a man between 45 and 60 years old with active or convalescent COVID-19. CDR3s include the opening cysteine and the closing phenylalanine or tryptophan. D genes are given only for firm matches. Only some rows state a clone size, as once, few, many or a class for expanded clones.

V gene	J gene	clone size	D gene	CDR3 protein	CDR3 DNA
TRBV6-1	TRBJ2-3	few	TRBD2	CASSGGLAGGADTQYF	TGTGCCAGCAGTGGGGGACTAGCGGGAGGTGCAGATACGCAGTATTTT
TRBV19	TRBJ1-4	NA	NA	CASSIGQEKLFF	TGTGCCAGTAGTATAGGCCAGGAAAAACTGTTTTTT
TRBV28	TRBJ2-3	NA	TRBD1	CASSRDRGWDTQYF	TGTGCCAGCAGTCGGGACAGGGGTTGGGATACGCAGTATTTT
TRBV7-3	TRBJ2-1	once	NA	CASSLEPGINEQFF	TGTGCCAGCAGCTTAGAGCCGGGGATTAATGAGCAGTTCTTC
TRBV7-9	TRBJ1-5	few	TRBD1	CASSLVRDRGGNQPQHF	TGTGCCAGCAGCTTAGTGCGCGACAGGGGAGGCAATCAGCCCCAGCATTTT
TRBV5-5	TRBJ1-2	NA	NA	CASSLAGNYGYTF	TGTGCCAGCAGCTTGGCAGGGAACTATGGCTACACCTTC
TRBV11-2	TRBJ2-3	NA	NA	CASRLQPTADTQYF	TGTGCCAGCAGGTTACAACCAACGGCAGATACGCAGTATTTT
TRBV11-2	TRBJ2-6	once	NA	CASSLAGGANVLTF	TGTGCCAGCAGCTTAGCAGGGGGGGCCAACGTCCTGACTTTC
TRBV27	TRBJ2-1	NA	TRBD2	CASTSGGVTEQFF	TGTGCCAGCACCTCGGGAGGCGTAACCGAGCAGTTCTTC
TRBV5-6	TRBJ2-5	many	NA	CASSLRTVQETQYF	TGTGCCAGCAGCTTGAGGACAGTCCAAGAGACCCAGTACTTC
TRBV28	TRBJ2-7	NA	NA	CASSLAGSYEQYF	TGTGCCAGCAGTTTAGCCGGCTCCTACGAGCAGTACTTC
TRBV7-9	TRBJ1-5	NA	NA	CASSFGQVPSAQHF	TGTGCCAGCAGCTTCGGTCAGGTCCCTTCAGCCCAGCATTTT
TRBV11-3	TRBJ1-1	NA	TRBD1	CASSPRTGGTEAFF	TGTGCCAGCAGCCCGAGGACAGGGGGCACTGAAGCTTTCTTT
TRBV19	TRBJ2-1	NA	TRBD2	CASSVTSGDYNEQFF	TGTGCCAGTAGTGTGACTAGCGGGGACTACAATGAGCAGTTCTTC
TRBV11-2	TRBJ2-7	NA	TRBD2	CASSLERLASGYEQYF	TGTGCCAGCAGCTTAGAGCGACTAGCGAGCGGCTACGAGCAGTACTTC
TRBV29-1	TRBJ1-4	NA	TRBD1	CSATQGANGKLFF	TGCAGCGCAACACAGGGGGCAAACGGAAAACTGTTTTTT
TRBV27	TRBJ1-2	few	TRBD1	CATTGQDRYGYTF	TGTGCCACCACCGGACAGGATCGCTATGGCTACACCTTC
TRBV28	TRBJ2-7	NA	NA	CASRFQYEQYF	TGTGCCAGCAGGTTTCAGTACGAGCAGTACTTC
TRBV28	TRBJ2-5	NA	TRBD1	CASSKMGQQETQYF	TGTGCCAGCAGCAAAATGGGACAGCAAGAGACCCAGTACTTC
TRBV7-6	TRBJ1-5	NA	TRBD1	CASSADRGPNQPQHF	TGTGCCAGCAGCGCAGACAGGGGACCGAATCAGCCCCAGCATTTT
TRBV27	TRBJ2-3	NA	TRBD2	CASSPEPGLGPDTQYF	TGTGCCAGCAGTCCAGAGCCGGGACTAGGCCCCGATACGCAGTATTTT
TRBV19	TRBJ2-1	NA	TRBD2	CASSSTSGTYNEQFF	TGTGCCAGTAGTAGCACTAGCGGGACCTACAATGAGCAGTTCTTC
TRBV19	TRBJ1-1	NA	NA	CASSPIYRGNTEAFF	TGTGCCAGTAGCCCCATCTATAGGGGAAACACTGAAGCTTTCTTT
TRBV2	TRBJ2-4	NA	TRBD2	CASSDRPSGGWGVQYF	TGTGCCAGCAGTGATCGCCCTAGCGGGGGATGGGGGGTTCAGTACTTC
TRBV4-1	TRBJ2-7	NA	TRBD2	CASSRTSGTLSYEQYF	TGCGCCAGCAGCCGGACTAGCGGGACCCTCTCCTACGAGCAGTACTTC
TRBV19	TRBJ2-5	NA	TRBD1	CASSPGGETQYF	TGTGCCAGTAGTCCAGGGGGCGAGACCCAGTACTTC
TRBV6-4	TRBJ1-2	NA	NA	CASSDSRTDDYYGYTF	TGTGCCAGCAGTGACTCTCGGACAGACGACTACTATGGCTACACCTTC
TRBV6-5	TRBJ2-5	NA	TRBD2	CASSSIAGGQETQYF	TGTGCCAGCAGTTCGATAGCGGGAGGCCAAGAGACCCAGTACTTC
TRBV3-1/TRBV3-2	TRBJ2-5	NA	TRBD2	CASSHRTSGSLETQYF	TGTGCCAGCAGCCACCGGACTAGCGGGAGTCTGGAGACCCAGTACTTC
TRBV4-2	TRBJ1-6	few	NA	CASSQDPQGRWITLHF	TGTGCCAGCAGCCAAGACCCGCAGGGTCGGTGGATCACCCTCCACTTT
TRBV2	TRBJ2-2	NA	NA	CASRDSNTGELFF	TGTGCCAGCAGGGACTCGAACACCGGGGAGCTGTTTTTT
TRBV4-2	TRBJ2-1	NA	TRBD2	CASSQVSGNNEQFF	TGTGCCAGCAGCCAAGTTAGCGGGAACAATGAGCAGTTCTTC
TRBV30	TRBJ1-2	NA	NA	CAWSTGNGYTF	TGTGCCTGGAGCACAGGGAATGGCTACACCTTC
TRBV27	TRBJ1-4	NA	NA	CASSLSVGVWEKLFF	TGTGCCAGCAGTTTATCGGTAGGGGTGTGGGAAAAACTGTTTTTT
TRBV23-1	TRBJ1-5	NA	TRBD1	CASSQMGTDSNQPQHF	TGCGCCAGCAGTCAAATGGGGACAGATAGCAATCAGCCCCAGCATTTT
TRBV19	TRBJ1-5	NA	NA	CASSIEGGQPQHF	TGTGCCAGTAGTATAGAGGGCGGGCAGCCCCAGCATTTT
TRBV28	TRBJ2-3	NA	TRBD2	CASSFWGLAGVGDTQYF	TGTGCCAGCAGTTTCTGGGGACTAGCGGGAGTTGGAGATACGCAGTATTTT